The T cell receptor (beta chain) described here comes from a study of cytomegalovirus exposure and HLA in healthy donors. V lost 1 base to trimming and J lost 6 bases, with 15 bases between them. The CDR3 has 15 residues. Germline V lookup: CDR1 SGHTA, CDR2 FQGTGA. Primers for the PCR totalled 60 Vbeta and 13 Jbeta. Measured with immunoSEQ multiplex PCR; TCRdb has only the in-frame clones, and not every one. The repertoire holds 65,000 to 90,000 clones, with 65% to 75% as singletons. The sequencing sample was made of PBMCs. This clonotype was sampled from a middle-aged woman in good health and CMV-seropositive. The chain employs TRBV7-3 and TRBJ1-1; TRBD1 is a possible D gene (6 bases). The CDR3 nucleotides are TGTGCCAGCAGCTTAAACCCCGGGACACTTTCTGAAGCTTTCTTT. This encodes CASSLNPGTLSEAFF. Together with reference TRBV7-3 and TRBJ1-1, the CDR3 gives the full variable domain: GAGVSQTPSNKVTEKGKYVELRCDPISGHTALYWYRQSLGQGPEFLIYFQGTGAADDSGLPNDRFFAVRPEGSVSTLKIQRTERGDSAVYLCASSLNPGTLSEAFFGQGTRLTVV.